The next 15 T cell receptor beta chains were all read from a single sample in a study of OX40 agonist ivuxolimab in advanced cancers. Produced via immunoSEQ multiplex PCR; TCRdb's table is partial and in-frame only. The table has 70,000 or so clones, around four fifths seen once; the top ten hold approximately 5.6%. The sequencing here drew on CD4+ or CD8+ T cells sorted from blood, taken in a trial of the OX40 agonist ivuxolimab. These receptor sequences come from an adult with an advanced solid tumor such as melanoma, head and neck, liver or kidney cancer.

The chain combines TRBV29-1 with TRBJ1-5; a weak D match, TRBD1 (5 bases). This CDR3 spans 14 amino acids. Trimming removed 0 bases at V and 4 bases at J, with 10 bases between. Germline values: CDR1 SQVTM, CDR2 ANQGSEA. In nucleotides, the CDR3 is TGCAGCGTTGAAGACACGGGGCTGAATCAGCCCCAGCATTTT. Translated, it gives CSVEDTGLNQPQHF.

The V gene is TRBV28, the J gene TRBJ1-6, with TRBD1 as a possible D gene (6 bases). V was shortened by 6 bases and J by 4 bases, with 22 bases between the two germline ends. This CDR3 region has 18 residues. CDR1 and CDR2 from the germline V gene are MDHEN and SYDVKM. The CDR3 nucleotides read TGTGCCAGCAGATCCCTGGGGGGGGGCTTTTCATATAATTCACCCCTCCACTTT. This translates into CASRSLGGGFSYNSPLHF.

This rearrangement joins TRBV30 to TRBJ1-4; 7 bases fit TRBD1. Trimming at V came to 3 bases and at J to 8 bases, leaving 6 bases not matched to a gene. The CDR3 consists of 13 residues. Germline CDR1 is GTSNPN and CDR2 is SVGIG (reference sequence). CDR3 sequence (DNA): TGTGCCTGGAGGGGCAGGGGGACCGAAAAACTGTTTTTT. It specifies CAWRGRGTEKLFF.

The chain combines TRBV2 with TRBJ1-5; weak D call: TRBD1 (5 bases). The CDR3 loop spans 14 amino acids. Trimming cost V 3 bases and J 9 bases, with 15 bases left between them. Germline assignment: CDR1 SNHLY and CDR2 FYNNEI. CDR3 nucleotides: TGTGCCAGCAGTGACGGGGCCCTTTTGGGGCCCCAGCATTTT. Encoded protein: CASSDGALLGPQHF.

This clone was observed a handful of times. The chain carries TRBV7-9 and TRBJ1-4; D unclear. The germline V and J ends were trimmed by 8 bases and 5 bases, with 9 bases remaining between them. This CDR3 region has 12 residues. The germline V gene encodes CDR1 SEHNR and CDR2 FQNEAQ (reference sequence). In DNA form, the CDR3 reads TGTGCCAGCGGACGTACAAATGAAAAACTGTTTTTT. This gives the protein CASGRTNEKLFF.

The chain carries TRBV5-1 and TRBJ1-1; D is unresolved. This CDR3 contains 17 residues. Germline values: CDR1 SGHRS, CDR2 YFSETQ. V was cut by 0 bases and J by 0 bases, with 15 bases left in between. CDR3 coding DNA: TGCGCCAGCAGCTTGGTGGCGGGTTACTCAATGAACACTGAAGCTTTCTTT. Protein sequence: CASSLVAGYSMNTEAFF.

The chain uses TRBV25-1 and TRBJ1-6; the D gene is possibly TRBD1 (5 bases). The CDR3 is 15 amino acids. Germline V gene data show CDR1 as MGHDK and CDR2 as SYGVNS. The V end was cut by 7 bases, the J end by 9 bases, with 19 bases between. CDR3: CASTGRGGGISPLHF. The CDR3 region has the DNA TGTGCCAGCACGGGCCGGGGCGGTGGGATTTCACCCCTCCACTTT.

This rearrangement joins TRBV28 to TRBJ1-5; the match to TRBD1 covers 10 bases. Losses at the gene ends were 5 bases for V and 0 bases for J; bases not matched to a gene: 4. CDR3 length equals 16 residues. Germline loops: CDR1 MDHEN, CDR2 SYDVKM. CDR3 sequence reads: CASSRDRGFSNQPQHF. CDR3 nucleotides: TGTGCCAGCAGTCGGGACAGGGGATTTAGCAATCAGCCCCAGCATTTT.

CDR3 DNA sequence: TGTGCCAGCAGTGTTTATGGGCAGCCCACAGATACGCAGTATTTT. Its translation is CASSVYGQPTDTQYF. The chain employs TRBV2 and TRBJ2-3; D not resolved. Trimming removed 4 bases from V and 2 bases from J, with 13 bases in between. Germline assignment: CDR1 SNHLY and CDR2 FYNNEI. CDR3 size: 15 residues.

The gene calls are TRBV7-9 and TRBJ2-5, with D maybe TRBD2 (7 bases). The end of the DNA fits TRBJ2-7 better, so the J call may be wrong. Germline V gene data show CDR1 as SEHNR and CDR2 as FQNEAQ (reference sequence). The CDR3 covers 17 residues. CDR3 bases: TGTGCCAGCAGCTTAGCGGTTGGGGGGGCTACTTCCTACGAGCAGTACTTC. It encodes CASSLAVGGATSYEQYF.

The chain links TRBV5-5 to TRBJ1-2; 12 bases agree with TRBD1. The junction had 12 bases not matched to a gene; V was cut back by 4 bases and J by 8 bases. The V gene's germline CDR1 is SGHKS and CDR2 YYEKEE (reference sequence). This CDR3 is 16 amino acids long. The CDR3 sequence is CASSPGTGGEIWGYTF. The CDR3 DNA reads TGTGCCAGCAGCCCAGGGACAGGGGGCGAAATTTGGGGCTACACCTTC.

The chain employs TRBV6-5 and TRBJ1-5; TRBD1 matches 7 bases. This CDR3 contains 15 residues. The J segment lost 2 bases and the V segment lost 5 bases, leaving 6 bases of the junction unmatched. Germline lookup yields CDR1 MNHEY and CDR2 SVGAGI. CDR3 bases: TGTGCCAGCAGTCACGACAGGGTTGGCAATCAGCCCCAGCATTTT. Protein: CASSHDRVGNQPQHF.

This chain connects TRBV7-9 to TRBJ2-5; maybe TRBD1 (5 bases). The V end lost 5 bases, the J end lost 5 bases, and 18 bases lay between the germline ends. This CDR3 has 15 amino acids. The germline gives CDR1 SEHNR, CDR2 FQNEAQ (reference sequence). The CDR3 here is CASSPPNWGWETQYF. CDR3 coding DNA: TGTGCCAGCAGCCCCCCAAACTGGGGCTGGGAGACCCAGTACTTC.

The CDR3 DNA sequence: TGTGCCAGCAGTGACCCCGGGACGCTGACTAATGAGCAGTTCTTC. Translated, it gives CASSDPGTLTNEQFF. The chain is built from TRBV6-6 and TRBJ2-1; tentatively, D is TRBD1 or TRBD2 (5 bases each). Trimming stripped 5 bases from V and 7 bases from J, with 18 bases between. The CDR3 has 15 residues. Germline V gene data show CDR1 as MNHNY and CDR2 as SVGAGI (reference sequence).

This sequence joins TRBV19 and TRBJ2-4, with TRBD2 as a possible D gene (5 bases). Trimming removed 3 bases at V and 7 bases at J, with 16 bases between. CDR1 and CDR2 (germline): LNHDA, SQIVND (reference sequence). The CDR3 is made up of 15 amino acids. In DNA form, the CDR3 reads TGTGCCAGTAGTATCGGGGATGGGGTAATGAACATTCAGTACTTC. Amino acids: CASSIGDGVMNIQYF.